This T cell receptor (beta chain) came from a study of cytomegalovirus exposure and HLA in healthy donors. Overall study results and limits: Based on reports, TCR beta sequences accurately predicted HLA-A and HLA-B alleles for most subjects. The CMV antigen specificity of a few CMV-associated chains was confirmed through in vitro analysis.

About this clone: The target antigen is unknown.

V lost 5 bases and J lost 6; bases outside the gene matches: 4. The CDR3 contains 15 residues. Germline values: CDR1 SGHTA, CDR2 FQGNSA. PCR primers comprised 60 Vbeta and 13 Jbeta primers. Sequencing was performed with immunoSEQ multiplex PCR; in TCRdb, only in-frame clones are kept and a portion is missing. The sample lists over 150,000 clones; approximately 80% were seen once. The rearrangement joins TRBV7-2 to TRBJ2-3; 14 bases agree with TRBD2. The source of this sequence is a male donor in good health and CMV-seronegative. The sequencing input was PBMCs. The CDR3 coding sequence is TGTGCCAGCAGCCGTCGGACTAGCGGGAGGGATACGCAGTATTTT. Translation: CASSRRTSGRDTQYF.